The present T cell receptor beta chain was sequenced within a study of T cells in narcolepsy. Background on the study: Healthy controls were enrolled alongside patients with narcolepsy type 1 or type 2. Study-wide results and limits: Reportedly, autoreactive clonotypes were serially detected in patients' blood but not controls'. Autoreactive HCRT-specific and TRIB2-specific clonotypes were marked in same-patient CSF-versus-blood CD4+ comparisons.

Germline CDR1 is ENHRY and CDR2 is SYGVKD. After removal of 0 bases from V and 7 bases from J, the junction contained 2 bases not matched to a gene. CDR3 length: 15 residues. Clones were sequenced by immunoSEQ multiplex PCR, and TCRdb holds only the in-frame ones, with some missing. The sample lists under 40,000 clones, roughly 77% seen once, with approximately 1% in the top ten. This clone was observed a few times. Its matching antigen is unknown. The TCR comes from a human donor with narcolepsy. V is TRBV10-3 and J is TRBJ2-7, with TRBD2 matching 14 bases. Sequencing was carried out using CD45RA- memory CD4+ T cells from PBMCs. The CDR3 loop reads CAISESGTSGREQYF. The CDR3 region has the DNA TGTGCCATCAGTGAGTCAGGGACTAGCGGGAGAGAGCAGTACTTC.